Listed below are T cell receptor beta chains from one sample, sequenced in a study of blood T cell repertoires in COVID-19. Repertoires were generated with immunoSEQ multiplex PCR, while TCRdb's copy carries only in-frame clones and drops some. There are 200,000 to 300,000 clones in the sample; 83% occur only once, and 3.5% to 4% lies in the top ten. Sequencing was done on a sample of PBMCs or T cells enriched from blood (not recorded which). Receptor source: a middle-aged woman who had been exposed to COVID-19. Both conserved end residues are part of each CDR3. A D gene is named only where the DNA matches it firmly.

D gene,V gene,J gene,CDR3 protein
TRBD1,TRBV7-9,TRBJ1-1,CASSLGPDREAFF
TRBD2,TRBV7-3,TRBJ2-3,CASSRAGLPGDTQYF
NA,TRBV11-3,TRBJ2-2,CASSKSTGELFF
NA,TRBV11-2,TRBJ2-5,CASSLGAQETQYF
TRBD1,TRBV6-6,TRBJ1-1,CASSYGLTGGTEAFF
NA,TRBV5-6,TRBJ2-3,CASRLTLQTDTQYF
NA,TRBV21-1,TRBJ1-2,CASRTGGDGYTF
NA,TRBV3-1/TRBV3-2,TRBJ2-5,CASSLLGQGTQYF
NA,TRBV5-1,TRBJ1-3,CASSLGTVSGNTIYF
TRBD1,TRBV27,TRBJ1-5,CASSLRTGDSNQPQHF
NA,TRBV19,TRBJ1-6,CASSQQENSPLHF
NA,TRBV19,TRBJ1-2,CASSLSGTSSYGYTF
NA,TRBV6-2/TRBV6-3,TRBJ2-7,CASSYPGQTYEQYF